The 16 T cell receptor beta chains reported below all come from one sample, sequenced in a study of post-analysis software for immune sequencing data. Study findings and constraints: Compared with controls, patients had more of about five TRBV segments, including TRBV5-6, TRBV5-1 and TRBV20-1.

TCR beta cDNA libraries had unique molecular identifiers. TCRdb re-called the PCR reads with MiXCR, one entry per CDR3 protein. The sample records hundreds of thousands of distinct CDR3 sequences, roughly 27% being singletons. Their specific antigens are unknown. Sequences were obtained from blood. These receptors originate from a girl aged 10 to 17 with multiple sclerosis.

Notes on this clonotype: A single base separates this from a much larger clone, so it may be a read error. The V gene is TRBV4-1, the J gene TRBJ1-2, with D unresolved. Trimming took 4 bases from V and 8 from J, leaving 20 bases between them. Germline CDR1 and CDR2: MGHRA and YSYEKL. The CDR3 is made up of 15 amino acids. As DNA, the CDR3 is TGCGCCAGCAGCCTGTCCGAGGTCCAATCGGGCGGCTACACCTTC. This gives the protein CASSLSEVQSGGYTF.

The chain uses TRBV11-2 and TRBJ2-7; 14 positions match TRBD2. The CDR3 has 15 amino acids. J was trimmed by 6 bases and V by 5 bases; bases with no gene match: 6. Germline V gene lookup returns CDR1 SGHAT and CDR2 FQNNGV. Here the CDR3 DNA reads TGTGCCAGCAGCCCTGGGACTAGCGGGAGAACCGAGCAGTACTTC. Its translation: CASSPGTSGRTEQYF.

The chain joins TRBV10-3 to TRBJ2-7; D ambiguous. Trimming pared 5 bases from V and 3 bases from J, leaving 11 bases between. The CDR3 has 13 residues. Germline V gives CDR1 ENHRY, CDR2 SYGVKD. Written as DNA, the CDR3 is TGTGCCATCAGTCCAGACGTGGGCTACGAGCAGTACTTC. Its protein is CAISPDVGYEQYF.

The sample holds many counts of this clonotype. The chain's CDR3 is CASRAGGGRSTGNTIYF. For the CDR3, the DNA is TGTGCCAGCAGGGCCGGGGGGGGCAGGTCTACTGGAAACACCATATATTTT. The chain has TRBV12-3 or TRBV12-4 and TRBJ1-3, with D perhaps TRBD1 (6 bases). The CDR3 loop spans 17 amino acids. Trimming took off 6 bases at V and 2 bases at J, with 20 bases between the two ends.

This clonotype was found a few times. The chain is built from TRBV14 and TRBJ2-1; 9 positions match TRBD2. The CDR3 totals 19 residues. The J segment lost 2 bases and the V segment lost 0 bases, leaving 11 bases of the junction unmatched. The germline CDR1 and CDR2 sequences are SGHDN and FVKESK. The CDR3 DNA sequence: TGTGCCAGCAGCCAAGAATTTTGGATAGCGGGAGTCGCCTACAATGAGCAGTTCTTC. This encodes CASSQEFWIAGVAYNEQFF.

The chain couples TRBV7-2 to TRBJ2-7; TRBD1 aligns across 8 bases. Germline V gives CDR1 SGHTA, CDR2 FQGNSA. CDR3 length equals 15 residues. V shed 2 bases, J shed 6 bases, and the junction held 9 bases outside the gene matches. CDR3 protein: CASSLSAGGLCEQYF. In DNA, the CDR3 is TGTGCCAGCAGCTTATCGGCAGGGGGCCTCTGCGAGCAGTACTTC.

The CDR3: CASSSQAYGYTF. For the CDR3, the DNA is TGTGCCAGCAGCTCACAGGCCTATGGCTACACCTTC. The rearrangement uses TRBV7-9 and TRBJ1-2; TRBD1 is a possible D gene (5 bases). The CDR3 totals 12 residues. Germline V gives CDR1 SEHNR, CDR2 FQNEAQ (reference sequence). The V and J ends lost 4 bases and 4 bases respectively, with 7 bases between them.

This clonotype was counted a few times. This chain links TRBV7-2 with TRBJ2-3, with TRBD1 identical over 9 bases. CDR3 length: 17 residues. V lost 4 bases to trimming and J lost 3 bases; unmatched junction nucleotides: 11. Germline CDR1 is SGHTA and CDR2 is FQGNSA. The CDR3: CASSSTTGGFGTDTQYF. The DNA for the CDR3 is TGTGCCAGCAGCTCGACTACAGGGGGCTTTGGGACAGATACGCAGTATTTT.

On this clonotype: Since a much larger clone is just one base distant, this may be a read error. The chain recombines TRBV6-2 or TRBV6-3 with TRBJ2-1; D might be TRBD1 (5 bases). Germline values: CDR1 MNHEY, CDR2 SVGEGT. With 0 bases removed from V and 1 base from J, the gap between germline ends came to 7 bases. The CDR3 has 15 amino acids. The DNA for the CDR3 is TGTGCCAGCAGTTACTCGTCAGGGTCCTACAATGAGCAGTTCTTC. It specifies CASSYSSGSYNEQFF.

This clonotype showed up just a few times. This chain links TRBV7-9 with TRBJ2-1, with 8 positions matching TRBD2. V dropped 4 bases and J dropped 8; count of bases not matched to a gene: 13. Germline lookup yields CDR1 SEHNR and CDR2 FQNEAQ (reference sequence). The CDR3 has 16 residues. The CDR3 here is CASSSPGAGGPHEQFF. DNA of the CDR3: TGTGCCAGCAGCTCCCCGGGGGCGGGAGGTCCCCATGAGCAGTTCTTC.

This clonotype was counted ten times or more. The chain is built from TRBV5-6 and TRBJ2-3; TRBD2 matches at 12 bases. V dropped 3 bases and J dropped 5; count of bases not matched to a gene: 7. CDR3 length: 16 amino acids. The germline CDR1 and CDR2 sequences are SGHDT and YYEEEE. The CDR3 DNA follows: TGTGCCAGCAGCTCGACCTGGACTAGCGGGGAAGATACGCAGTATTTT. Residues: CASSSTWTSGEDTQYF.

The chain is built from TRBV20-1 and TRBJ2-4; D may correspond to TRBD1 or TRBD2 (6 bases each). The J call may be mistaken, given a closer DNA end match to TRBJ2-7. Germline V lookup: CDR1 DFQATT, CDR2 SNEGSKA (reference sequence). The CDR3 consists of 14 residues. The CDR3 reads CSAPGTPGGDEQYF. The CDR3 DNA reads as TGCAGTGCCCCCGGGACACCGGGCGGGGACGAGCAGTACTTC.

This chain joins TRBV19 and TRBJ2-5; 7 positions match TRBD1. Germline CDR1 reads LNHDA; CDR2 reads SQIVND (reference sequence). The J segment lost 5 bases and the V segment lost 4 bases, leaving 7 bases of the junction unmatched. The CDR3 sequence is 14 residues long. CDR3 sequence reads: CASSTVTGSETQYF. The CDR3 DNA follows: TGTGCCAGTAGTACCGTGACAGGGTCGGAGACCCAGTACTTC.

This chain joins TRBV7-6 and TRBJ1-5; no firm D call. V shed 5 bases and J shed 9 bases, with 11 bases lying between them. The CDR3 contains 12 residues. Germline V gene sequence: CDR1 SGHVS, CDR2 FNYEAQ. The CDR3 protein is CASSLPGGPQHF. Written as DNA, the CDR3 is TGTGCCAGCAGCCTGCCGGGTGGGCCCCAGCATTTT.

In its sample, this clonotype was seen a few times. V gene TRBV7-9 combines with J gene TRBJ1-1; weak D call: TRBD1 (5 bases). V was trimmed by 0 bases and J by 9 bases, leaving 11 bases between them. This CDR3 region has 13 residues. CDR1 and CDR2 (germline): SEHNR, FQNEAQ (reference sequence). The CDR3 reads CASSLAREDQAFF. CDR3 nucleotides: TGTGCCAGCAGCTTAGCCAGGGAAGATCAAGCTTTCTTT.

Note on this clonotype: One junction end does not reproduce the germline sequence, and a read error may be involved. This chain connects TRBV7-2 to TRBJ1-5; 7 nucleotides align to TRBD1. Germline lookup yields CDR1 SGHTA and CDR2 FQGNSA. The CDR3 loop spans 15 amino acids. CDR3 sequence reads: CASSLRQGWDHPQHF. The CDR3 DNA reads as TGTGCCAGCAGCCTACGACAGGGCTGGGATCACCCCCAGCATTTT.